The 5 T cell receptor beta chains in this list originate from one sample, sequenced in a study of T cell repertoires in cytomegalovirus infection. TCRdb ran MiXCR on the reads and lists one entry per CDR3 protein. Of 110,000 to 150,000 distinct CDR3 sequences detected, 32% appear once; the ten largest clones hold 45% to 55%. These receptors' targets are unknown. The starting material was CD8+ T cells from cultured PBMCs, obtained from culture after CMV antigen stimulation. These receptors were collected from a human donor in good health (CMV status not recorded). Some clones in this sample may be carry-over from other donors' samples.

This clonotype showed up just once. V is TRBV12-3 or TRBV12-4 and J is TRBJ2-2; 8 bases align to TRBD1. The J segment lost 6 bases and the V segment lost 5 bases, leaving 2 bases of the junction unmatched. The CDR3 sequence is 13 residues long. CDR3 bases: TGTGCCAGCAGTCCGGACAGGGCCGGGGAGCTGTTTTTT. Translated: CASSPDRAGELFF.

This clonotype showed up just a few times. The J gene is TRBJ2-3, the V gene TRBV12-3 or TRBV12-4; TRBD1 is a possible D gene (6 bases). V lost 7 bases, J lost 5 bases, and 19 bases lay in between. The length of the CDR3 is 15 residues. CDR3 loop: CASTQTGTLGDTQYF. Written as DNA, the CDR3 is TGTGCCAGCACCCAAACAGGGACCTTGGGAGATACGCAGTATTTT.

The chain has TRBV20-1 and TRBJ2-7; weak D call: TRBD2 (6 bases). The CDR3 is 16 residues long. Germline-derived CDR1 and CDR2 are DFQATT and SNEGSKA (reference sequence). Trimming removed 7 bases at V and 2 bases at J, with 24 bases between. The CDR3 sequence is CSVPLAEGLSAYEQYF. The CDR3 bases are TGCAGTGTCCCACTAGCAGAGGGCCTTTCCGCCTACGAGCAGTACTTC.

The chain employs TRBV11-2 and TRBJ2-1; either TRBD1 or TRBD2 may fit D (5 bases each). Looked up from germline, CDR1 is SGHAT and CDR2 is FQNNGV. Trimming cost V 5 bases and J 7 bases, with 12 bases left between them. The CDR3 is made up of 13 amino acids. The CDR3 sequence is CASSPSEGNEQFF. The CDR3 DNA follows: TGTGCCAGCAGCCCCTCAGAGGGGAATGAGCAGTTCTTC.

The chain carries TRBV27 and TRBJ2-5; D might be TRBD1 (5 bases). The CDR3 is made up of 15 amino acids. Trimming shortened V by 6 bases and J by 1 base, and 15 bases separated the two germline ends. Germline CDR1 MNHEY, CDR2 SMNVEV (reference sequence). Written as DNA, the CDR3 is TGTGCCAGCAGCCTCTCAGGGAACCCCCAAGAGACCCAGTACTTC. Translating it yields CASSLSGNPQETQYF.